This T cell receptor beta chain was obtained from a study of blood T cell repertoires in COVID-19. Background on the study: PBMCs, B-cell-depleted T cells, or T cells were the source of the cDNA or gDNA that made up the material.

This clone turned up a few times. Clones were sequenced by immunoSEQ multiplex PCR, and TCRdb holds only the in-frame ones, with some missing. The sample lists 250,000 to 300,000 clones; 70% to 90% were seen once. The ends lost 1 base at V and 5 bases at J; junction bases unmatched: 6. Germline V gene data show CDR1 as MGHRA and CDR2 as YSYEKL. The CDR3 spans 15 residues. Sequencing was carried out using peripheral blood. V and J are TRBV4-1 and TRBJ2-5; 8 bases are shared with TRBD2. The sequence came from an older woman with acute or convalescent COVID-19. DNA for the CDR3: TGCGCCAGCAGCCAAGCGGCGGGAGGTCTGGAGACCCAGTACTTC. As protein: CASSQAAGGLETQYF.